This is a list of T cell receptor beta chains from one sample in a study of T cells in Graves' hyperthyroidism and ophthalmopathy. TCRdb recomputed calls from the multiplex PCR reads with MiXCR, one row per CDR3 protein. The data hold 300,000 to 450,000 distinct CDR3 sequences, with about 14% observed a single time. Material: blood. Receptor source: a woman in her fifties or sixties with Graves' hyperthyroidism. Each CDR3 is given without its conserved first and last residue. Fields, in order: J gene, V gene, CDR3 protein.

>TRBJ2-7|TRBV19
ASSPVDFYEQY
>TRBJ1-6|TRBV28
ASSLFGTSSPLH
>TRBJ2-1|TRBV12-3/TRBV12-4
ASSRGTTYNEQF
>TRBJ2-1|TRBV7-3
ASSLRPSSSYDEQF
>TRBJ2-1|TRBV7-9
ASSWGGGGGHNEQF
>TRBJ2-7|TRBV20-1
SARAAGGKEQY
>TRBJ2-7|TRBV5-5
ASSSPTGDYEQY
>TRBJ2-7|TRBV6-1
ASNPGQGSDEQY
>TRBJ2-3|TRBV10-3
AISGGADTQY
>TRBJ2-5|TRBV6-9
ASSLGQGFGETQY
>TRBJ2-7|TRBV5-1
ASSSPGQQHEQY
>TRBJ2-7|TRBV6-2/TRBV6-3
ASSYGTTDEQY
>TRBJ2-1|TRBV20-1
SASGGATEQF
>TRBJ2-5|TRBV28
ASIGRSKTQY
>TRBJ2-5|TRBV2
ASTPGTGIVTQY
>TRBJ2-1|TRBV10-3
AISAGTRGINEQF
>TRBJ1-1|TRBV6-1
ATHVSTHLEAF
>TRBJ2-1|TRBV5-1
ASSLGTDNEQF
>TRBJ1-1|TRBV2
ASSEDQGRSEAF